This entry concerns a single T cell receptor (beta chain). Its antigen is unknown. Samples came from axillary lymph nodes draining the breast cancer. The data belong to a study of breast tumors, draining lymph nodes, adjacent tissues. Overall study results and limits: The data were judged consistent with most tumor T cells coming from lymph node and expanding in tumor. Tumors had less TCR diversity than lymph nodes, more than nontumor tissue.

TCRdb recomputed calls from the multiplex PCR reads with MiXCR, one row per CDR3 protein. Of over 250,000 distinct CDR3 sequences in the sample, around 30% were seen once. This CDR3 has 14 amino acids. Germline V gene lookup returns CDR1 KGHSH and CDR2 LQKENI. The V segment lost 3 bases and the J segment 5 bases; nucleotides outside the gene matches: 2. The TCR comes from a female donor with breast cancer. Some clones in this sample may be carry-over from other donors' samples. The genes are TRBV18 and TRBJ2-3, with TRBD1 matching 10 bases. The sequenced material came from axillary lymph node tissue. The DNA for the CDR3 is TGTGCCAGCTCACCCTGGGACAGGGGAGATACGCAGTATTTT. This encodes CASSPWDRGDTQYF.